A single sample is the source of the 3 T cell receptor beta chains below, sequenced in a study of blood T cell repertoires in COVID-19. The protocol was immunoSEQ multiplex PCR, while the TCRdb copy is restricted to in-frame clones and leaves out a portion. The sample holds about 80,000 clones, around 82% seen once. Material: peripheral blood. These TCRs come from a human donor in a cohort sampled during active COVID-19.

This rearrangement joins TRBV27 to TRBJ1-4; 7 bases align to TRBD1. With V trimmed by 8 bases and J by 6 bases, 6 bases remained unmatched. Germline CDR1 reads MNHEY; CDR2 reads SMNVEV (reference sequence). CDR3 length: 13 amino acids. CDR3 nucleotides: TGTGCCAGCGGACAGGCTATTTATGAAAAACTGTTTTTT. Its translation: CASGQAIYEKLFF.

This rearrangement joins TRBV4-1 to TRBJ2-5; D is perhaps TRBD2 (6 bases). The CDR3 spans 17 residues. Trimming took off 0 bases at V and 4 bases at J, with 18 bases between the two ends. Germline V lookup: CDR1 MGHRA, CDR2 YSYEKL. CDR3: CASSQDGLQAYRETQYF. The CDR3 region has the DNA TGCGCCAGCAGCCAAGACGGACTACAGGCTTACCGAGAGACCCAGTACTTC.

V usage is TRBV2 and J usage is TRBJ1-5, with D perhaps TRBD1 (5 bases). Germline V gene data show CDR1 as SNHLY and CDR2 as FYNNEI. The CDR3 contains 15 residues. V gave up 5 bases and J gave up 5 bases, with 16 bases separating them. The CDR3 nucleotides are TGTGCCAGCAGTAAGCAGCAGGGTATCTATCAGCCCCAGCATTTT. This sequence encodes CASSKQQGIYQPQHF.